This entry lists 29 T cell receptor beta chains sequenced from one sample in a study of blood T cell repertoires in COVID-19. Here immunoSEQ multiplex PCR was the method, and the copy in TCRdb shows in-frame clones only, minus some. This repertoire shows approximately 55,000 clones, about four fifths found once; its top ten account for more than 15%. Sequenced input: peripheral blood. The receptors originated from a man aged 25 to 45 with COVID-19, enrolled during active disease.

This chain uses TRBV9 with TRBJ2-1, with 13 bases identical to TRBD2. The germline V gene encodes CDR1 SGDLS and CDR2 YYNGEE. Germline trimming cut 4 bases from V and 5 bases from J; bases unmatched to any gene: 6. The length of the CDR3 is 16 residues. This chain's CDR3 is CASSTTGTSGDNEQFF. The CDR3 nucleotides are TGTGCCAGCAGCACCACCGGGACTAGCGGGGACAATGAGCAGTTCTTC.

This clone was seen repeatedly, ten times or more. This chain joins TRBV11-3 and TRBJ2-2; the match to TRBD2 covers 8 bases. This CDR3 has 14 amino acids. Germline lookup yields CDR1 SGHNT and CDR2 YENEEA. J gave up 4 bases and V 6 bases, and 4 bases lay outside the gene matches. The CDR3 here is CASRALAVTGELFF. Written as DNA, the CDR3 is TGTGCCAGCAGGGCACTAGCGGTCACCGGGGAGCTGTTTTTT.

The chain combines TRBV11-2 with TRBJ2-5; 12 bases fit TRBD2. The V gene end was trimmed by 4 bases and the J gene end by 5 bases; junction bases not matched to a gene: 8. There are 16 residues in the CDR3. Looked up from germline, CDR1 is SGHAT and CDR2 is FQNNGV. The DNA for the CDR3 is TGTGCCAGCAGCTCCCTAGCGGGGGGGCGACGGGAGACCCAGTACTTC. This codes for CASSSLAGGRRETQYF.

The chain's CDR3 is CSVSHSPSGTSDTQYF. In nucleotides, the CDR3 is TGCAGCGTCTCACACTCCCCTAGCGGGACATCAGATACGCAGTATTTT. V is TRBV29-1 and J is TRBJ2-3; 9 nucleotides align to TRBD2. Looked up from germline, CDR1 is SQVTM and CDR2 is ANQGSEA. The length of the CDR3 is 16 residues. J was trimmed by 4 bases and V by 6 bases; bases with no gene match: 14.

J is TRBJ1-2 and V is TRBV30, with D possibly TRBD1 on 5 matching bases. V was clipped by 0 bases and J by 8 bases, with 19 bases between them. The CDR3 has 15 residues. Germline-derived CDR1 and CDR2 are GTSNPN and SVGIG (reference sequence). The CDR3 region has the DNA TGTGCCTGGAGTGTAAGATTCGCCGGGACTGAAGGCTACACCTTC. Its translation is CAWSVRFAGTEGYTF.

The V and J genes are TRBV9 and TRBJ1-1, with 7 bases matching TRBD1. The junction had 8 bases not matched to a gene; V was cut back by 0 bases and J by 0 bases. Germline V gives CDR1 SGDLS, CDR2 YYNGEE. The CDR3 sequence is 17 residues long. Written as DNA, the CDR3 is TGTGCCAGCAGCGTAGGGGCAGGGGGTGTCTTGAACACTGAAGCTTTCTTT. As protein: CASSVGAGGVLNTEAFF.

This chain uses TRBV7-9 with TRBJ2-1, with D possibly being TRBD2 (6 bases). Trimming shortened V by 5 bases and J by 1 base, and 18 bases separated the two germline ends. Looked up from germline, CDR1 is SEHNR and CDR2 is FQNEAQ (reference sequence). There are 17 residues in the CDR3. The CDR3 protein is CASSPGGIGTSYNEQFF. The CDR3 DNA reads as TGTGCCAGCAGCCCAGGCGGGATAGGGACTTCCTACAATGAGCAGTTCTTC. The variable domain in full, with the rest retrieved from reference TRBV7-9 and TRBJ2-1, is DTGVSQNPRHKITKRGQNVTFRCDPISEHNRLYWYRQTLGQGPEFLTYFQNEAQLEKSRLLSDRFSAERPKGSFSTLEIQRTEQGDSAMYLCASSPGGIGTSYNEQFFGPGTRLTVL.

This clone was detected a few times. V gene TRBV5-4 combines with J gene TRBJ1-2; D possibly corresponds to TRBD1 (6 bases). Germline lookup yields CDR1 SGHNT and CDR2 YYREEE (reference sequence). Trimming took off 0 bases at V and 3 bases at J, with 15 bases between the two ends. There are 16 residues in the CDR3. For the CDR3, the DNA is TGTGCCAGCAGCTTGGTAACAGGGACGCCTTACTATGGCTACACCTTC. Its protein is CASSLVTGTPYYGYTF.

This chain joins TRBV27 and TRBJ2-7; 7 bases are shared with TRBD2. CDR3 size: 14 residues. J was trimmed by 3 bases and V by 5 bases; bases with no gene match: 7. Germline lookup yields CDR1 MNHEY and CDR2 SMNVEV (reference sequence). The DNA of the CDR3 is TGTGCCAGCAGTATCCTTGGCGGGGGCTACGAGCAGTACTTC. It is translated as CASSILGGGYEQYF.

This clone was seen once. The chain joins TRBV30 to TRBJ2-1, with TRBD2 identical over 11 bases. Germline loops: CDR1 GTSNPN, CDR2 SVGIG (reference sequence). The CDR3 sequence is 21 residues long. V was clipped by 1 base and J by 2 bases; unmatched bases: 19. The DNA for the CDR3 is TGTGCCTGGAGTGGAGTGGAGACTAGCGGGACTTTCCCCGTGGCCTACAATGAGCAGTTCTTC. Translation gives CAWSGVETSGTFPVAYNEQFF.

Here the CDR3 DNA reads TGTGCCAGCAGCTTATCTGGCGGGGTCTCCTACGAGCAGTACTTC. This sequence encodes CASSLSGGVSYEQYF. V gene TRBV7-6 combines with J gene TRBJ2-7; possible D gene TRBD2, 6 bases. The germline CDR1 and CDR2 sequences are SGHVS and FNYEAQ. Trimming cost V 2 bases and J 0 bases, with 11 bases left between them. The CDR3 is 15 residues long.

The rearrangement links TRBV24-1 to TRBJ2-3, with 7 bases lining up with TRBD2. This CDR3 spans 15 amino acids. The germline gives CDR1 KGHDR, CDR2 SFDVKD. Trimming took 4 bases from V and 2 from J; bases not matched to a gene: 5. CDR3 amino acids: CATSDPGGDTDTQYF. CDR3 nucleotides: TGTGCCACCAGTGACCCGGGGGGAGACACAGATACGCAGTATTTT.

This chain joins TRBV5-4 and TRBJ2-3, with D possibly matching TRBD1 (7 bases). Trimming took off 4 bases at V and 2 bases at J, with 17 bases between the two ends. Germline values: CDR1 SGHNT, CDR2 YYREEE (reference sequence). The CDR3 contains 16 residues. CDR3 in DNA: TGTGCCAGCAGCCCCCAGGGGGGCTCCTACACAGATACGCAGTATTTT. Protein product: CASSPQGGSYTDTQYF.

This chain uses TRBV7-9 with TRBJ2-7; a weak D match, TRBD2 (5 bases). Trimming pared 1 base from V and 5 bases from J, leaving 12 bases between. Looked up from germline, CDR1 is SEHNR and CDR2 is FQNEAQ (reference sequence). The CDR3 is 14 amino acids. The CDR3 nucleotides are TGTGCCAGCAGCTTAGTGGTCGGGCGGGACGAGCAGTACTTC. Translation: CASSLVVGRDEQYF.

This clone was picked up one time. The CDR3 here is CARGGDYGYTF. Here the CDR3 DNA reads TGTGCCAGGGGGGGAGACTATGGCTACACCTTC. This chain joins TRBV2 and TRBJ1-2, with a tentative D call TRBD1 (5 bases). V shed 9 bases and J shed 3 bases, with 8 bases lying between them. CDR1 and CDR2 (germline): SNHLY, FYNNEI. The CDR3 consists of 11 residues. The full variable domain, in which reference TRBV2 and TRBJ1-2 provide the parts outside the CDR3, is EPEVTQTPSHQVTQMGQEVILRCVPISNHLYFYWYRQILGQKVEFLVSFYNNEISEKSEIFDDQFSVERPDGSNFTLKIRSTKLEDSAMYFCARGGDYGYTFGSGTRLTVV.

V is TRBV6-5 and J is TRBJ2-7; possibly TRBD1 for D (6 bases). CDR3 length: 15 amino acids. Trimming shortened V by 2 bases and J by 3 bases, and 14 bases separated the two germline ends. Germline loops: CDR1 MNHEY, CDR2 SVGAGI. The DNA of the CDR3 is TGTGCCAGCAGTTACCATGGGGGCCGGAACTACGAGCAGTACTTC. The encoded protein is CASSYHGGRNYEQYF.

This chain joins TRBV6-6 and TRBJ1-1; the D gene is possibly TRBD1 (6 bases). Germline CDR1 and CDR2: MNHNY and SVGAGI (reference sequence). Trimming pared 6 bases from V and 8 bases from J, leaving 13 bases between. The CDR3 has 12 residues. The CDR3, as DNA: TGTGCCAGCAGGCCCGGGACACCCGAAGCTTTCTTT. Encoded protein: CASRPGTPEAFF.

This clone has a handful of counts. This chain links TRBV7-2 with TRBJ2-5, with no clear D. V lost 1 base, J lost 1 base, and 13 bases lay in between. Per germline, CDR1 SGHTA and CDR2 FQGNSA. The CDR3 runs 16 residues. CDR3: CASSLDVETLQETQYF. The CDR3 DNA is TGTGCCAGCAGCTTAGATGTTGAAACTCTCCAAGAGACCCAGTACTTC.

The sample holds one count of this clone. This chain connects TRBV10-3 to TRBJ2-1; D perhaps matches TRBD2 (5 bases). The germline V and J ends were trimmed by 3 bases and 0 bases, with 12 bases remaining between them. The CDR3 spans 16 residues. The germline CDR1 and CDR2 sequences are ENHRY and SYGVKD. The chain's CDR3 is CAISESSSASYNEQFF. As DNA, the CDR3 is TGTGCCATCAGTGAATCTAGCTCGGCCTCCTACAATGAGCAGTTCTTC.

The J gene is TRBJ2-7, the V gene TRBV5-1; D perhaps matches TRBD1 (5 bases). The CDR3 consists of 15 residues. Germline V gives CDR1 SGHRS, CDR2 YFSETQ. V was trimmed by 4 bases and J by 0 bases, leaving 14 bases between them. The CDR3 spells CASSPGHLPSYEQYF. CDR3 sequence (DNA): TGCGCCAGCAGCCCAGGACACTTGCCCTCCTACGAGCAGTACTTC.

The chain employs TRBV6-5 and TRBJ2-1; TRBD1 matches 8 bases. The trim removed 0 bases at V and 5 bases at J, leaving 6 bases unmatched. CDR3 size: 16 residues. From germline, CDR1 is MNHEY and CDR2 SVGAGI. The chain's CDR3 is CASSYSGQAGNNEQFF. In DNA, the CDR3 is TGTGCCAGCAGTTACTCGGGACAGGCAGGAAACAATGAGCAGTTCTTC.

This clone appeared many times. The CDR3 bases are TGCGCCAGCAGTTTAGACAGGTCAGGTGAAAAACTGTTTTTT. Translated, it gives CASSLDRSGEKLFF. This rearrangement joins TRBV5-1 to TRBJ1-4; perhaps TRBD1 as D (6 bases). Trimming pared 5 bases from V and 7 bases from J, leaving 15 bases between. This CDR3 region has 14 residues. Germline CDR1 SGHRS, CDR2 YFSETQ.

The rearrangement uses TRBV10-3 and TRBJ1-5; no firm D call. Germline CDR1 ENHRY, CDR2 SYGVKD. Trimming left V 3 bases short and J 7 bases short, with 16 bases between. This CDR3 spans 15 amino acids. The CDR3 DNA reads TGTGCCATCAGTGAAGAGGGAACCTGGGAGCAGCCCCAGCATTTT. This encodes CAISEEGTWEQPQHF.

This clone appeared once. The chain links TRBV11-3 to TRBJ2-3; no clear D gene. V was shortened by 0 bases and J by 5 bases, with 15 bases between the two germline ends. The CDR3 covers 16 residues. The germline V gene has CDR1 SGHNT and CDR2 YENEEA. CDR3 protein: CASSLDLMNLQDTQYF. The DNA of the CDR3 is TGTGCCAGCAGCTTAGATCTAATGAATTTGCAAGATACGCAGTATTTT.

Here the CDR3 DNA reads TGTGCCACCAGTGATTTGCCATACAGGCCCGTTGAAAAACTGTTTTTT. Residues: CATSDLPYRPVEKLFF. This sequence joins TRBV24-1 and TRBJ1-4; maybe TRBD1 (5 bases). The CDR3 is 16 amino acids. V was clipped by 0 bases and J by 7 bases, with 14 bases between them. CDR1 is KGHDR, CDR2 SFDVKD, per germline.

The chain combines TRBV5-1 with TRBJ2-1; 7 positions agree with TRBD1. Per germline, CDR1 SGHRS and CDR2 YFSETQ. The V segment lost 6 bases and the J segment 7 bases; nucleotides outside the gene matches: 10. The CDR3 is made up of 14 amino acids. CDR3 in amino acids: CASTLGQAWNEQFF. The CDR3 region has the DNA TGCGCCAGCACCCTAGGACAGGCTTGGAATGAGCAGTTCTTC.

The genes are TRBV18 and TRBJ2-1, with D maybe TRBD2 (7 bases). CDR3 length: 15 residues. Germline CDR1 reads KGHSH; CDR2 reads LQKENI. V was trimmed by 4 bases and J by 5 bases, leaving 15 bases between them. The CDR3 DNA is TGTGCCAGCTCACTTCGTTCGGGGGGCGACAATGAGCAGTTCTTC. Amino acid sequence: CASSLRSGGDNEQFF. The full variable domain, with the rest looked up from reference TRBV18 and TRBJ2-1, is NAGVMQNPRHLVRRRGQEARLRCSPMKGHSHVYWYRQLPEEGLKFMVYLQKENIIDESGMPKERFSAEFPKEGPSILRIQQVVRGDSAAYFCASSLRSGGDNEQFFGPGTRLTVL.

For the CDR3, the DNA is TGTGCCAGCAGCTTAAACAGCCTCTCCTACGAGCAGTACTTC. The encoded protein is CASSLNSLSYEQYF. The V and J genes are TRBV11-2 and TRBJ2-7; D is undetermined. The CDR3 has 14 residues. V shed 2 bases and J shed 0 bases, with 8 bases lying between them. Germline CDR1 and CDR2: SGHAT and FQNNGV.

This sequence joins TRBV9 and TRBJ2-1; 10 nucleotides line up with TRBD2. The CDR3 has 14 residues. V gave up 0 bases and J gave up 12 bases; unmatched junction bases: 6. Germline CDR1 SGDLS, CDR2 YYNGEE. CDR3 amino acids: CASSVAAGGPRQFF. DNA of the CDR3: TGTGCCAGCAGCGTAGCAGCGGGAGGGCCCAGGCAGTTCTTC.